One sample yielded the 29 T cell receptor beta chains listed below, sequenced in a study. TCRdb ran MiXCR on the reads and lists one entry per CDR3 protein. The profile shows 4,000 to 5,000 distinct CDR3 sequences, about 9.2% of them singletons. Sequencing input: CD4+ T cells from peripheral blood. The receptors shown here come from a human donor with rheumatoid arthritis.

There are many counts of this clonotype. This chain joins TRBV7-9 and TRBJ1-1, with a possible D match to TRBD1 (5 bases). Germline values: CDR1 SEHNR, CDR2 FQNEAQ (reference sequence). Trimming took 4 bases from V and 4 from J, leaving 10 bases between them. The CDR3 contains 13 residues. CDR3 coding DNA: TGTGCCAGCAGCTGGGGGGGGACCACTGAAGCTTTCTTT. This sequence encodes CASSWGGTTEAFF.

The table lists this clonotype with many counts. The chain links TRBV30 to TRBJ1-2; 8 positions agree with TRBD1. The germline CDR1 and CDR2 sequences are GTSNPN and SVGIG (reference sequence). The trim removed 0 bases at V and 4 bases at J, leaving 10 bases unmatched. This CDR3 has 16 residues. CDR3 sequence (DNA): TGTGCCTGGAGTGTCCTTGGCAGGGGGCGGACCTATGGCTACACCTTC. Protein: CAWSVLGRGRTYGYTF.

The chain carries TRBV19 and TRBJ1-4, with unresolved D. The CDR3 totals 14 residues. V shed 6 bases and J shed 5 bases, with 13 bases lying between them. The germline V gene encodes CDR1 LNHDA and CDR2 SQIVND (reference sequence). The CDR3 DNA reads as TGTGCCAGTAGCGACACTTATCAGAATGAAAAACTGTTTTTT. This sequence encodes CASSDTYQNEKLFF.

Within the sample, this clonotype is large (0.1 to 1%). V usage is TRBV4-2 and J usage is TRBJ1-5, with D possibly matching TRBD1 (6 bases). The CDR3 is 13 amino acids. CDR1 LGHNA and CDR2 YNFKEQ come from the germline V gene. V was clipped by 4 bases and J by 7 bases, with 11 bases between them. The CDR3 here is CASSPGQGQPQHF. The CDR3 bases are TGTGCCAGCAGCCCCGGGCAGGGGCAGCCCCAGCATTTT.

About this clonotype itself: With a far larger clone one base away, a read error is the likely cause. V gene TRBV11-2 combines with J gene TRBJ2-5; 8 nucleotides match TRBD2. This CDR3 has 13 residues. From germline, CDR1 is SGHAT and CDR2 FQNNGV. CDR3 nucleotides: TGTGTCAGCAGCTTCCCGGGAGGGGAGACCCAGTACTTC. Protein sequence: CVSSFPGGETQYF.

The V and J genes are TRBV28 and TRBJ2-5, with D perhaps given as TRBD1 or TRBD2 (6 bases each). The CDR3 is made up of 14 amino acids. In germline, CDR1 is MDHEN, CDR2 SYDVKM. V lost 6 bases, J lost 2 bases, and 13 bases lay in between. The CDR3 DNA reads TGTGCCAGCAGCCGTGGGGGGCAGCAAGAGACCCAGTACTTC. Residues: CASSRGGQQETQYF.

In this sample, this clonotype is medium-sized. The chain combines TRBV6-4 with TRBJ2-7; TRBD2 is a possible D gene (5 bases). V lost 6 bases, J lost 3 bases, and 15 bases lay in between. CDR3 size: 14 residues. Germline V gene data show CDR1 as MRHNA and CDR2 as SNTAGT. In DNA form, the CDR3 reads TGTGCCAGCAGGGTGCGCGAAGGGAGCTACGAGCAGTACTTC. Protein sequence: CASRVREGSYEQYF.

This clonotype is medium-sized. The CDR3 reads CSARDGGTANEKLFF. For the CDR3, the DNA is TGCAGTGCTAGAGATGGAGGGACAGCTAATGAAAAACTGTTTTTT. The rearrangement joins TRBV20-1 to TRBJ1-4, with 7 bases aligning to TRBD1. V lost 0 bases, J lost 3 bases, and 4 bases stayed unmatched. In germline, CDR1 is DFQATT, CDR2 SNEGSKA (reference sequence). The CDR3 runs 15 residues.

This clonotype qualifies as medium-sized. The chain carries TRBV19 and TRBJ2-5; 8 bases agree with TRBD1. Unmatched junction bases numbered 8, after V lost 9 bases and J lost 5 bases. This CDR3 comprises 13 residues. CDR1 is LNHDA and CDR2 is SQIVND in the germline V gene (reference sequence). The CDR3 DNA sequence: TGTGCCAGCTCCGGACAGGGCCTGGAGACCCAGTACTTC. This sequence encodes CASSGQGLETQYF. The full variable domain, rest sourced from reference TRBV19 and TRBJ2-5, is DGGITQSPKYLFRKEGQNVTLSCEQNLNHDAMYWYRQDPGQGLRLIYYSQIVNDFQKGDIAEGYSVSREKKESFPLTVTSAQKNPTAFYLCASSGQGLETQYFGPGTRLLVL.

This clonotype is termed medium-sized. CDR3 DNA sequence: TGTGCCAGCAGGGGGACTAGCGGGAGGTGGGGAGAGACCCAGTACTTC. It codes for CASRGTSGRWGETQYF. The chain has TRBV12-3 or TRBV12-4 and TRBJ2-5; TRBD2 matches at 15 bases. The CDR3 contains 16 residues. J was trimmed by 4 bases and V by 6 bases; bases with no gene match: 6.

The chain joins TRBV5-6 to TRBJ2-7; D is tentatively TRBD1 or TRBD2 (5 bases each). V lost 1 base to trimming and J lost 6 bases, with 14 bases between them. This CDR3 region has 14 residues. In germline, CDR1 is SGHDT, CDR2 YYEEEE. CDR3 in amino acids: CASSLNRGLGEQYF. For the CDR3, the DNA is TGTGCCAGCAGCTTGAACCGGGGCCTTGGCGAGCAGTACTTC.

This clonotype has at least ten counts. The chain uses TRBV9 and TRBJ2-1; 8 bases fit TRBD2. The V segment lost 4 bases and the J segment 1 base; nucleotides outside the gene matches: 4. The CDR3 is 15 amino acids. Per germline, CDR1 SGDLS and CDR2 YYNGEE. In DNA form, the CDR3 reads TGTGCCAGCAGCCACGAGCGGGGGTCCTACAATGAGCAGTTCTTC. It is translated as CASSHERGSYNEQFF.

A remark on this clonotype: This may be a read error: a much more frequent sequence differs by one nucleotide. The genes are TRBV7-2 and TRBJ2-7; 7 bases are shared with TRBD2. CDR3 length: 15 amino acids. Germline V gene sequence: CDR1 SGHTA, CDR2 FQGNSA. V lost 5 bases and J lost 6; bases outside the gene matches: 13. CDR3 sequence (DNA): TGTGCCAGCAGCCTGACTAGCATTGTATCCGCCGAGCAGTACTTC. Its protein product is CASSLTSIVSAEQYF.

This clonotype is medium-sized (0.01 to 0.1%) in the sample. This chain uses TRBV7-2 with TRBJ2-7, with D possibly matching TRBD1 (5 bases). Trimming left V 1 base short and J 3 bases short, with 10 bases between. CDR1 is SGHTA and CDR2 is FQGNSA in the germline V gene. This CDR3 spans 14 amino acids. The CDR3 DNA reads TGTGCCAGCAGCTTAGTACTGCAGGGCTACGAGCAGTACTTC. It translates to CASSLVLQGYEQYF.

Regarding this clonotype: An end of the junction does not agree with germline; a read error may underlie this. The rearrangement joins TRBV29-1 to TRBJ2-1; TRBD2 might be the D (6 bases). Per the germline V gene, CDR1 is SQVTM and CDR2 is ANQGSEA. This CDR3 region has 14 residues. Here the CDR3 reads CSVEGGTSPNGQFF. As DNA, the CDR3 is TGCAGCGTTGAAGGAGGGACTTCGCCGAATGGGCAGTTCTTC.

This clonotype is medium-sized within its sample. The rearrangement joins TRBV6-1 to TRBJ2-7, with a possible D match to TRBD2 (6 bases). The CDR3 runs to 13 residues. V lost 1 base and J lost 5, with 9 bases in between. The germline V gene has CDR1 MNHNS and CDR2 SASEGT. This chain's CDR3 is CASSEDGGDEQYF. DNA of the CDR3: TGTGCCAGCAGTGAAGACGGAGGGGACGAGCAGTACTTC.

This clonotype was observed many times. V usage is TRBV10-2 and J usage is TRBJ2-1; D not certain. This CDR3 has 14 amino acids. The V end lost 6 bases, the J end lost 6 bases, and 15 bases lay between the germline ends. Per the germline V gene, CDR1 is WSHSY and CDR2 is SAAADI. Here the CDR3 DNA reads TGCGCCAGCAGGTCCGTTAAGGGCCCCAATGAGCAGTTCTTC. Its translation: CASRSVKGPNEQFF.

By its share, this clonotype is medium-sized (0.01 to 0.1%). This chain uses TRBV3-1 with TRBJ2-5; unclear D gene. CDR3 length equals 15 residues. V lost 1 base to trimming and J lost 4 bases, with 13 bases between them. Germline CDR1 LGHDT, CDR2 YNNKEL (reference sequence). CDR3 amino acids: CASSQGASGRETQYF. The CDR3 coding sequence is TGTGCCAGCAGCCAAGGAGCATCAGGACGAGAGACCCAGTACTTC.

A few counts support this clonotype. V and J are TRBV6-5 and TRBJ2-7, with D possibly matching TRBD2 (6 bases). This CDR3 region has 15 residues. Per germline, CDR1 MNHEY and CDR2 SVGAGI. Trimming stripped 0 bases from V and 6 bases from J, with 15 bases between. The CDR3, as DNA: TGTGCCAGCAGTTACTCGTCTAGCGCCCTGAGCGAGCAGTACTTC. Translating it yields CASSYSSSALSEQYF.

This clonotype was counted at least ten times. This CDR3 reads CSARDGGEGTDTQYF. The CDR3 nucleotides are TGCAGTGCTAGAGATGGGGGGGAAGGAACAGATACGCAGTATTTT. The chain has TRBV20-1 and TRBJ2-3, with 7 nucleotides matching TRBD2. From germline, CDR1 is DFQATT and CDR2 SNEGSKA (reference sequence). J was trimmed by 3 bases and V by 0 bases; bases with no gene match: 6. The CDR3 covers 15 residues.

By proportion, this clonotype is medium-sized. This chain's CDR3 is CSVEVGTSGYEQYF. CDR3 sequence (DNA): TGCAGCGTTGAGGTGGGGACTAGCGGCTACGAGCAGTACTTC. The chain is built from TRBV29-1 and TRBJ2-7; TRBD2 aligns across 11 bases. The junction had 4 bases not matched to a gene; V was cut back by 3 bases and J by 3 bases. CDR3 size: 14 residues. Looked up from germline, CDR1 is SQVTM and CDR2 is ANQGSEA.

This clonotype was observed a few times. This chain uses TRBV12-3 or TRBV12-4 with TRBJ2-3; D is undetermined. The CDR3 consists of 12 residues. V gave up 1 base and J gave up 6 bases, with 5 bases separating them. The CDR3 coding sequence is TGTGCCAGCAGTTTAGGCGGTGATACGCAGTATTTT. This codes for CASSLGGDTQYF.

This clonotype showed up many times. The chain uses TRBV5-5 and TRBJ2-2; D possibly corresponds to TRBD2 (6 bases). This CDR3 has 12 amino acids. Germline V CDR1 and CDR2: SGHKS, YYEKEE (reference sequence). V lost 4 bases and J lost 7, with 8 bases in between. CDR3 DNA sequence: TGTGCCAGCAGCATAGCGGTCGGGGAGCTGTTTTTT. Translation gives CASSIAVGELFF.

By share, this clonotype ranks as medium-sized. The genes are TRBV10-2 and TRBJ1-6; 9 nucleotides match TRBD1. V shed 7 bases, J shed 10 bases, and the junction held 8 bases outside the gene matches. This CDR3 comprises 14 residues. Germline loops: CDR1 WSHSY, CDR2 SAAADI. Written as DNA, the CDR3 is TGCGCCAGCACCGCGGACAGGGGACGGTCACCCCTCCACTTT. It encodes CASTADRGRSPLHF.

This clonotype counts as medium-sized (0.01 to 0.1%). The chain couples TRBV11-2 to TRBJ1-1; D is possibly TRBD1 (6 bases). Germline CDR1 and CDR2: SGHAT and FQNNGV. The V end was cut by 1 base, the J end by 0 bases, with 9 bases between. CDR3 length: 15 amino acids. The CDR3 here is CASSLVQGLNTEAFF. In DNA, the CDR3 is TGTGCCAGCAGCTTAGTACAGGGCCTGAACACTGAAGCTTTCTTT.

In this sample, this clonotype is medium-sized (0.01 to 0.1%). This rearrangement joins TRBV7-2 to TRBJ2-1, with D uncertain. The CDR3 loop spans 11 amino acids. Germline-derived CDR1 and CDR2 are SGHTA and FQGNSA. V lost 2 bases and J lost 9, with 5 bases in between. In DNA form, the CDR3 reads TGTGCCAGCAGCTTAAGCCTTGAGCAGTTCTTC. It encodes CASSLSLEQFF.

This clonotype was picked up one time. A far larger clone is just one base off, so this is likely a read error. This chain links TRBV6-1 with TRBJ2-7, with D perhaps being TRBD1 or TRBD2 (5 bases each). The germline V gene has CDR1 MNHNS and CDR2 SASEGT. This CDR3 has 14 residues. CDR3 region: CTSRDPRGSGEQYF. In DNA, the CDR3 is TGTACCAGCAGGGACCCCCGGGGTTCGGGCGAGCAGTACTTC.

In this sample, this clonotype is medium-sized. The chain joins TRBV11-2 to TRBJ2-3; 9 bases agree with TRBD1. V dropped 7 bases and J dropped 3; count of bases not matched to a gene: 5. Germline V gives CDR1 SGHAT, CDR2 FQNNGV. This CDR3 has 14 amino acids. Written as DNA, the CDR3 is TGTGCCAGCACCCTGGACAGGGGAACAGATACGCAGTATTTT. Its protein is CASTLDRGTDTQYF.

This clonotype was counted between two and nine times. The chain recombines TRBV29-1 with TRBJ2-3; 7 nucleotides line up with TRBD2. Germline V lookup: CDR1 SQVTM, CDR2 ANQGSEA. The CDR3 totals 15 residues. V shed 2 bases and J 4 bases; nucleotides not matched to a gene: 9. CDR3 bases: TGCAGCGTTGAAAGGGGCGGGGGAGGCCCAGATACGCAGTATTTT. Amino acids: CSVERGGGGPDTQYF.